These 30 T cell receptor beta chains share one sample of origin, sequenced in a study of breast tumors, draining lymph nodes, adjacent tissues. TCRdb reprocessed the multiplex PCR reads via MiXCR and lists one record per CDR3 protein. The sample lists about 63,000 distinct CDR3 sequences; roughly 57% were seen once. Sequencing used breast tumor tissue. Receptors originate from a female donor with breast cancer. Some clones in this sample may be carry-over from other donors' samples.

Ten or more counts support this clonotype. The chain combines TRBV7-9 with TRBJ2-3; the D gene is possibly TRBD1 (6 bases). CDR1 and CDR2 (germline): SEHNR, FQNEAQ (reference sequence). This CDR3 has 16 amino acids. V was cut by 5 bases and J by 5 bases, with 20 bases left in between. As DNA, the CDR3 is TGTGCCAGCAGCCCGGGATACAGGGATCCAGGAGATACGCAGTATTTT. Residues: CASSPGYRDPGDTQYF.

This clonotype occurred once. V and J are TRBV9 and TRBJ1-4; possibly TRBD1 for D (5 bases). V lost 7 bases and J lost 5, with 18 bases in between. This CDR3 spans 15 amino acids. Germline CDR1 is SGDLS and CDR2 is YYNGEE. DNA of the CDR3: TGTGCCAGCGGACCGGGGGACCTACTCAATGAAAAACTGTTTTTT. Translating gives CASGPGDLLNEKLFF.

The J gene is TRBJ2-2, the V gene TRBV5-1; D is perhaps TRBD1 (6 bases). Between the trimmed V and J ends, which lost 4 bases and 5 bases, there was a span of 15 bases. CDR1 and CDR2 (germline): SGHRS, YFSETQ. The length of the CDR3 is 15 residues. CDR3 in amino acids: CASSPKTGGTGELFF. The CDR3, as DNA: TGCGCCAGCAGCCCTAAGACAGGCGGGACCGGGGAGCTGTTTTTT.

The chain joins TRBV2 to TRBJ1-2; a weak D match, TRBD1 (6 bases). CDR3 length equals 14 residues. Trimming left V 4 bases short and J 4 bases short, with 13 bases between. Germline CDR1 is SNHLY and CDR2 is FYNNEI. CDR3 in DNA: TGTGCCAGCAGTGCTAGGGGGGGGAGCTATGGCTACACCTTC. It specifies CASSARGGSYGYTF.

This chain links TRBV2 with TRBJ1-3; perhaps TRBD1 as D (5 bases). The length of the CDR3 is 14 residues. The germline V and J ends were trimmed by 8 bases and 0 bases, with 11 bases remaining between them. CDR1 SNHLY and CDR2 FYNNEI come from the germline V gene. This CDR3 reads CASGAEVSGNTIYF. CDR3 nucleotide sequence: TGTGCCAGCGGGGCAGAAGTCTCTGGAAACACCATATATTTT.

The DNA of the CDR3 is TGCAGTGCCACACCCCCTGGCGCTAGCGGCCTCTCTAATACGCAGTATTTT. Translating it yields CSATPPGASGLSNTQYF. V gene TRBV20-1 combines with J gene TRBJ2-3, with 7 bases lining up with TRBD2. The germline V gene has CDR1 DFQATT and CDR2 SNEGSKA (reference sequence). This CDR3 contains 17 residues. V shed 6 bases, J shed 7 bases, and the junction held 22 bases outside the gene matches.

This clonotype was seen a handful of times. This chain connects TRBV20-1 to TRBJ2-5; D may match TRBD1 or TRBD2 (5 bases each). CDR3 length equals 13 residues. V lost 7 bases and J 0 bases, leaving 12 bases between the germline ends. Germline V lookup: CDR1 DFQATT, CDR2 SNEGSKA (reference sequence). The CDR3 coding sequence is TGCAGTGTCCACGGGGCTAACCAAGAGACCCAGTACTTC. Translating gives CSVHGANQETQYF.

Many counts were recorded for this clonotype. V is TRBV3-1 and J is TRBJ2-6; D is unclear. CDR3 length equals 16 residues. Trimming cost V 11 bases and J 0 bases, with 17 bases left between them. The germline V gene encodes CDR1 LGHDT and CDR2 YNNKEL (reference sequence). In DNA, the CDR3 is TGTGCCTCGAAAAGAGACCTTAGCTCTGGGGCCAACGTCCTGACTTTC. This gives the protein CASKRDLSSGANVLTF.

V gene TRBV9 combines with J gene TRBJ1-2; D not resolved. This CDR3 contains 14 residues. CDR1 is SGDLS and CDR2 is YYNGEE in the germline V gene. V was pared by 0 bases and J by 3 bases, with 9 bases between. CDR3 amino acids: CASSVGWGDYGYTF. Here the CDR3 DNA reads TGTGCCAGCAGCGTAGGTTGGGGTGACTATGGCTACACCTTC.

In its sample, this clonotype was seen many times. The chain has TRBV10-2 and TRBJ2-2; D perhaps matches TRBD1 (5 bases). The CDR3 length is 14 residues. Germline V gives CDR1 WSHSY, CDR2 SAAADI. V gave up 3 bases and J gave up 2 bases, with 7 bases separating them. CDR3 nucleotides: TGCGCCAGCAGTGAAAGGGGAAACACCGGGGAGCTGTTTTTT. This gives the protein CASSERGNTGELFF.

A word on this clonotype: An end of the junction does not agree with germline; a read error may underlie this. The V call is TRBV20-1, the J call TRBJ1-5, with a weak D call TRBD1 (6 bases). The CDR3 is 14 residues long. CDR1 DFQATT and CDR2 SNEGSKA come from the germline V gene (reference sequence). CDR3 DNA sequence: TGCAGTGCTAGAGGGCAGGGGACGAATCCGCCCCAGCATTTT. Amino acids: CSARGQGTNPPQHF.

At least ten counts were recorded for this clonotype. The chain is built from TRBV3-2 and TRBJ2-6; the table names TRBD1, a call not compared with the DNA. TRBV3-2 is described as a pseudogene. This CDR3 comprises 17 residues. This CDR3 is CASSQGTDLSGANVLTF. The CDR3 DNA follows: TGTGCCAGCAGCCAAGGGACAGACCTCTCTGGGGCCAACGTCCTGACTTTC.

This clonotype was recorded only once. This rearrangement joins TRBV7-3 to TRBJ1-6; D gene uncertain. Germline loops: CDR1 SGHTA, CDR2 FQGTGA. The CDR3 has 15 residues. The V gene lost 0 bases and the J gene lost 7 bases, with 10 bases spanning the gap. The CDR3 DNA reads as TGTGCCAGCAGCTTAACTCCGGGCCAGAATTCACCCCTCCACTTT. Its translation is CASSLTPGQNSPLHF.

The gene calls are TRBV2 and TRBJ2-5; TRBD2 matches 9 bases. This CDR3 region has 13 residues. The V and J ends lost 5 bases and 5 bases, in that order; junction bases with no gene match: 3. Germline V CDR1 and CDR2: SNHLY, FYNNEI. The DNA of the CDR3 is TGTGCCAGCAGTCGCACTAGCGGGGAGACCCAGTACTTC. As protein: CASSRTSGETQYF.

The chain uses TRBV19 and TRBJ2-3, with 16 nucleotides matching TRBD2. The CDR3 runs 16 residues. The ends lost 5 bases at V and 5 bases at J; junction bases unmatched: 4. Looked up from germline, CDR1 is LNHDA and CDR2 is SQIVND (reference sequence). The CDR3 DNA follows: TGTGCCAGTAGTGTCGGGACTAGCGGGGGGGAAGATACGCAGTATTTT. Its translation: CASSVGTSGGEDTQYF. Variable domain in full (rest from reference TRBV19 and TRBJ2-3): DGGITQSPKYLFRKEGQNVTLSCEQNLNHDAMYWYRQDPGQGLRLIYYSQIVNDFQKGDIAEGYSVSREKKESFPLTVTSAQKNPTAFYLCASSVGTSGGEDTQYFGPGTRLTVL.

Concerning this clonotype itself: Given a much more abundant clone one base away, this may be a read error. The chain couples TRBV7-8 to TRBJ2-4, with 10 nucleotides matching TRBD2. Germline trimming cut 1 base from V and 2 bases from J; bases unmatched to any gene: 14. Germline loops: CDR1 SGHVS, CDR2 FQNEAQ. This CDR3 is 20 amino acids long. CDR3 loop: CASSLGGVLAGEAPKNIQYF. DNA of the CDR3: TGTGCCAGCAGCTTAGGCGGTGTTCTAGCGGGAGAGGCACCCAAAAACATTCAGTACTTC.

With respect to this clonotype: The CDR3 does not end in the conserved phenylalanine or tryptophan, so this is likely a read error. Because the CDR3's place on the DNA is in doubt, the DNA is left out and the CDR3 is given as listed by TCRdb. The rearrangement uses TRBV20-1 and TRBJ1-1. Germline CDR1 and CDR2: DFQATT and SNEGSKA (reference sequence). With termini counted, the CDR3 has 9 amino acids. The CDR3 is CSAAEQANY.

The chain has TRBV29-1 and TRBJ2-7, with TRBD1 matching 9 bases. The trim removed 8 bases at V and 1 base at J, leaving 6 bases unmatched. There are 13 residues in the CDR3. Germline CDR1 reads SQVTM; CDR2 reads ANQGSEA. As DNA, the CDR3 is TGCAGCCACCGACAGGGGGGTTCCTACGAGCAGTACTTC. It specifies CSHRQGGSYEQYF.

Points on this clonotype: It may be a read error: a sequence one base away is much more abundant. The chain employs TRBV6-1 and TRBJ2-7, with D possibly matching TRBD2 (6 bases). CDR1 and CDR2 from the germline V gene are MNHNS and SASEGT. The CDR3 is 15 residues long. Between the trimmed V and J ends, which lost 6 bases and 2 bases, there was a span of 17 bases. The CDR3 is CASRHIIAGTYEQYF. The CDR3 DNA sequence: TGTGCCAGCAGACACATAATCGCGGGAACCTACGAGCAGTACTTC.

This clonotype occurred many times. A clone one base away is much larger, so this may be a read error. The rearrangement uses TRBV20-1 and TRBJ2-1; D tentatively fits TRBD1 or TRBD2 (6 bases each). The CDR3 consists of 13 residues. Germline V gene lookup returns CDR1 DFQATT and CDR2 SNEGSKA (reference sequence). The CDR3 sequence is CSPKLRGDNAQFF. The CDR3 DNA is TGCAGCCCAAAACTAAGGGGGGACAATGCGCAGTTCTTC.

Concerning this clonotype itself: This may stem from a read error, because a much larger clone lies one nucleotide away. V gene TRBV11-2 combines with J gene TRBJ2-7; the D call may be TRBD1 or TRBD2 (5 bases each). The CDR3 spans 14 residues. Germline CDR1 reads SGHAT; CDR2 reads FQNNGV. The V and J ends lost 5 bases and 4 bases respectively, with 15 bases between them. CDR3: CASSAWDLAYEQYF. CDR3 coding DNA: TGTGCCAGCAGCGCCTGGGACCTCGCATACGAGCAGTACTTC.

V gene TRBV2 combines with J gene TRBJ1-2, with unresolved D. The CDR3 has 14 amino acids. V was pared by 4 bases and J by 4 bases, with 13 bases between. Germline lookup yields CDR1 SNHLY and CDR2 FYNNEI. The CDR3 nucleotides read TGTGCCAGCAGTGGGAACGGACCGCTCTATGGCTACACCTTC. This gives the protein CASSGNGPLYGYTF.

In this sample, this clonotype turned up many times. This rearrangement joins TRBV20-1 to TRBJ2-5; 13 bases align to TRBD2. Germline CDR1 reads DFQATT; CDR2 reads SNEGSKA (reference sequence). With V trimmed by 5 bases and J by 5 bases, 11 bases remained unmatched. CDR3 length: 16 residues. The CDR3 DNA sequence: TGCAGTGCTTATGAACTGACTAGCGGGGGGTCGGAGACCCAGTACTTC. As protein: CSAYELTSGGSETQYF.

This clonotype was counted ten times or more. Just one base apart from a much larger clone, this may be a read error. V and J are TRBV5-8 and TRBJ1-6; TRBD1 is a possible D gene (6 bases). V lost 2 bases and J lost 1, with 16 bases in between. This CDR3 spans 18 amino acids. Germline V gene data show CDR1 as SGHTS and CDR2 as YDEGEE. The CDR3: CASSLRTAAFSYNSPLHF. Here the CDR3 DNA reads TGTGCCAGCAGCTTAAGGACAGCCGCCTTTTCCTATAATTCACCCCTCCACTTT.

The rearrangement joins TRBV6-6 to TRBJ2-3; the match to TRBD1 covers 9 bases. This CDR3 is 14 amino acids long. Per germline, CDR1 MNHNY and CDR2 SVGAGI (reference sequence). With 5 bases clipped from V and 5 bases from J, the junction kept 5 bases outside the gene matches. DNA of the CDR3: TGTGCCAGCAGTAGACCGGGACAGGGAGATACGCAGTATTTT. Translation gives CASSRPGQGDTQYF.

The gene calls are TRBV5-1 and TRBJ2-2, with TRBD2 matching over 7 bases. CDR1 SGHRS and CDR2 YFSETQ come from the germline V gene. The ends lost 4 bases at V and 3 bases at J; junction bases unmatched: 6. The CDR3 covers 15 residues. The CDR3 sequence is CASSGASGDTGELFF. Here the CDR3 DNA reads TGCGCCAGCAGCGGGGCTAGCGGAGACACCGGGGAGCTGTTTTTT.

The J gene is TRBJ2-7, the V gene TRBV4-3; no clear D gene. The CDR3 covers 13 residues. With 1 base removed from V and 3 bases from J, the gap between germline ends came to 7 bases. CDR1 is LGHNA and CDR2 is YSLEER in the germline V gene. The CDR3 DNA follows: TGCGCCAGCAGCCAAGCCGACGGCTACGAGCAGTACTTC. Translation gives CASSQADGYEQYF.

The chain is built from TRBV7-9 and TRBJ1-6; 7 nucleotides match TRBD1. The junction had 7 bases not matched to a gene; V was cut back by 4 bases and J by 7 bases. CDR3 length equals 15 residues. Per the germline V gene, CDR1 is SEHNR and CDR2 is FQNEAQ (reference sequence). The CDR3 region has the DNA TGTGCCAGCAGCTCAAGACAGGGAGTAAATTCACCCCTCCACTTT. This sequence encodes CASSSRQGVNSPLHF.

At least ten counts were recorded for this clonotype. This chain uses TRBV2 with TRBJ1-5, with a weak D call TRBD1 (5 bases). The CDR3 spans 14 residues. Per the germline V gene, CDR1 is SNHLY and CDR2 is FYNNEI. V was pared by 1 base and J by 3 bases, with 7 bases between. The CDR3 reads CASSEGDPNQPQHF. DNA of the CDR3: TGTGCCAGCAGTGAAGGGGACCCCAATCAGCCCCAGCATTTT.

This chain connects TRBV2 to TRBJ2-1; 11 bases are a match to TRBD2. The trim removed 7 bases at V and 8 bases at J, leaving 16 bases unmatched. The CDR3 contains 17 residues. Germline CDR1 and CDR2: SNHLY and FYNNEI. CDR3 bases: TGTGCCAGCATGGCTGGGCTAGCGGGAGGCCTAGGGGATGAGCAGTTCTTC. It translates to CASMAGLAGGLGDEQFF.